This entry lists 28 T cell receptor beta chains sequenced from one sample in a study of CD8 T cells in Susac syndrome. About 0.5 to 1 ug RNA was reverse transcribed with random hexamers. TCRdb re-called the immunoSEQ multiplex PCR reads through MiXCR, storing one row per CDR3 protein. Here the sample spans fewer than 150,000 distinct CDR3 sequences, 94% being singletons. Sample: CD8+ T cells from PBMCs. These receptors all stem from a human donor in good health.

The chain employs TRBV30 and TRBJ2-7, with 13 bases matching TRBD2. Germline V gene data show CDR1 as GTSNPN and CDR2 as SVGIG (reference sequence). The CDR3 consists of 14 residues. Unmatched junction bases numbered 4, after V lost 3 bases and J lost 5 bases. The CDR3 sequence: CAWSPGLAGDEQYF. CDR3 coding DNA: TGTGCCTGGAGCCCCGGACTAGCGGGAGACGAGCAGTACTTC.

The V and J genes are TRBV20-1 and TRBJ2-7, with 8 bases aligning to TRBD2. Losses at the gene ends were 6 bases for V and 3 bases for J; bases not matched to a gene: 4. CDR1 is DFQATT, CDR2 SNEGSKA, per germline (reference sequence). The CDR3 covers 12 residues. This CDR3 reads CSALADLYEQYF. CDR3 nucleotides: TGCAGTGCACTAGCGGATCTCTACGAGCAGTACTTC.

The chain employs TRBV15 and TRBJ2-6, with 9 positions matching TRBD1. Germline CDR1 is LNHNV and CDR2 is YYDKDF (reference sequence). This CDR3 comprises 16 residues. J was trimmed by 4 bases and V by 7 bases; bases with no gene match: 8. The chain's CDR3 is CATTLDRGSGANVLTF. The CDR3, as DNA: TGTGCCACCACCTTAGACAGGGGGAGCGGGGCCAACGTCCTGACTTTC. Full variable domain (outside the CDR3, taken from reference TRBV15 and TRBJ2-6): DAMVIQNPRYQVTQFGKPVTLSCSQTLNHNVMYWYQQKSSQAPKLLFHYYDKDFNNEADTPDNFQSRRPNTSFCFLDIRSPGLGDTAMYLCATTLDRGSGANVLTFGAGSRLTVL.

The gene calls are TRBV18 and TRBJ2-3; D is uncertain. CDR1 is KGHSH and CDR2 is LQKENI in the germline V gene. The CDR3 runs to 13 residues. The V and J ends lost 6 bases and 6 bases respectively, with 13 bases between them. CDR3: CASSPEKFDTQYF. CDR3 sequence (DNA): TGTGCCAGCTCGCCGGAAAAATTCGATACGCAGTATTTT.

This chain uses TRBV9 with TRBJ1-1; D call uncertain. V was pared by 3 bases and J by 0 bases, with 9 bases between. This CDR3 spans 14 amino acids. Germline loops: CDR1 SGDLS, CDR2 YYNGEE. The CDR3 DNA sequence: TGTGCCAGCAGCGCCTCCCTAATGAACACTGAAGCTTTCTTT. This encodes CASSASLMNTEAFF.

The chain joins TRBV19 to TRBJ2-1; no clear D. There are 13 residues in the CDR3. In germline, CDR1 is LNHDA, CDR2 SQIVND (reference sequence). With 9 bases removed from V and 0 bases from J, the gap between germline ends came to 9 bases. Here the CDR3 reads CASQSGSYNEQFF. In DNA form, the CDR3 reads TGTGCCAGCCAATCTGGCTCCTACAATGAGCAGTTCTTC.

This chain connects TRBV12-3 or TRBV12-4 to TRBJ2-2; D is perhaps TRBD1 or TRBD2 (5 bases each). Trimming left V 4 bases short and J 3 bases short, with 15 bases between. The CDR3 has 16 amino acids. The CDR3 loop is CASSSEGEPDTGELFF. CDR3 sequence (DNA): TGTGCCAGCAGTTCCGAAGGGGAGCCCGACACCGGGGAGCTGTTTTTT.

V usage is TRBV29-1 and J usage is TRBJ2-1; D may be TRBD2 (6 bases). Germline values: CDR1 SQVTM, CDR2 ANQGSEA. The CDR3 runs to 12 residues. Deletions cut 7 bases from V and 3 bases from J, with 10 bases between. CDR3: CSAAGRYNEQFF. Written as DNA, the CDR3 is TGCAGCGCCGCGGGGCGCTACAATGAGCAGTTCTTC.

This chain joins TRBV7-8 and TRBJ1-1, with D possibly being TRBD1 (5 bases). The CDR3 runs to 14 residues. Germline CDR1 SGHVS, CDR2 FQNEAQ. V lost 5 bases and J 5 bases, leaving 15 bases between the germline ends. CDR3 residues: CASSRFAGGTEAFF. CDR3 coding DNA: TGTGCCAGCAGCCGATTTGCGGGGGGGACTGAAGCTTTCTTT.

V and J are TRBV29-1 and TRBJ2-1, with D possibly TRBD1 on 5 matching bases. The CDR3 totals 12 residues. Germline values: CDR1 SQVTM, CDR2 ANQGSEA. The V and J ends lost 0 bases and 6 bases respectively, with 6 bases between them. CDR3 in amino acids: CSVEDRANEQFF. CDR3 sequence (DNA): TGCAGCGTTGAAGACAGGGCCAATGAGCAGTTCTTC.

This chain links TRBV29-1 with TRBJ1-1; 8 bases are a match to TRBD1. There are 13 residues in the CDR3. Germline V CDR1 and CDR2: SQVTM, ANQGSEA. V trimming: 6 bases; J trimming: 6 bases; junction bases outside the gene matches: 9. In DNA, the CDR3 is TGCAGCGTGTCGACAGGGGATAGAGCTGAAGCTTTCTTT. This codes for CSVSTGDRAEAFF.

The chain recombines TRBV30 with TRBJ2-3, with D uncertain. This CDR3 has 13 residues. CDR1 is GTSNPN and CDR2 is SVGIG in the germline V gene (reference sequence). Trimming cost V 4 bases and J 2 bases, with 10 bases left between them. The CDR3 bases are TGTGCCTGGACCAGGCAGAACACAGATACGCAGTATTTT. Protein: CAWTRQNTDTQYF. The full variable domain, its missing parts supplied by reference TRBV30 and TRBJ2-3, is SQTIHQWPATLVQPVGSPLSLECTVEGTSNPNLYWYRQAAGRGLQLLFYSVGIGQISSEVPQNLSASRPQDRQFILSSKKLLLSDSGFYLCAWTRQNTDTQYFGPGTRLTVL.

The rearrangement uses TRBV5-1 and TRBJ2-7; the D is unclear. The CDR3 contains 14 residues. Germline CDR1 and CDR2: SGHRS and YFSETQ. V lost 0 bases and J lost 4, with 11 bases in between. CDR3 nucleotide sequence: TGCGCCAGCAGCTTGGTCCTCGACACGTACGAGCAGTACTTC. Translation gives CASSLVLDTYEQYF.

This chain links TRBV2 with TRBJ2-1; possibly TRBD2 for D (7 bases). Trimming took off 10 bases at V and 9 bases at J, with 16 bases between the two ends. The CDR3 runs 12 residues. In germline, CDR1 is SNHLY, CDR2 FYNNEI. The DNA of the CDR3 is TGTGCCACCCGGGCGGGGGCCAGTGAGCAGTTCTTC. It codes for CATRAGASEQFF.

The chain joins TRBV5-6 to TRBJ2-7; D not resolved. Germline V gene lookup returns CDR1 SGHDT and CDR2 YYEEEE. This CDR3 has 14 amino acids. V was cut by 0 bases and J by 3 bases, with 10 bases left in between. The CDR3 sequence: CASSLGRGNYEQYF. For the CDR3, the DNA is TGTGCCAGCAGCTTGGGGCGTGGTAACTACGAGCAGTACTTC.

This chain links TRBV14 with TRBJ1-2; D unresolved. V dropped 0 bases and J dropped 4 bases, with 3 bases sitting between them. The CDR3 length is 12 residues. The germline V gene has CDR1 SGHDN and CDR2 FVKESK. This chain's CDR3 is CASSQETYGYTF. CDR3 nucleotides: TGTGCCAGCAGCCAAGAGACCTATGGCTACACCTTC.

A single count supports this clonotype. J is TRBJ1-1 and V is TRBV5-4, with TRBD1 identical over 10 bases. Germline V gives CDR1 SGHNT, CDR2 YYREEE (reference sequence). V lost 1 base, J lost 3 bases, and 9 bases stayed unmatched. The CDR3 runs 17 residues. As DNA, the CDR3 is TGTGCCAGCAGCTTGCGGCGACAGGGGGCATGGGACACTGAAGCTTTCTTT. This gives the protein CASSLRRQGAWDTEAFF.

The chain has TRBV27 and TRBJ2-7, with 9 positions matching TRBD1. Germline V lookup: CDR1 MNHEY, CDR2 SMNVEV (reference sequence). The V segment lost 8 bases and the J segment 3 bases; nucleotides outside the gene matches: 5. The CDR3 loop spans 13 amino acids. CDR3 coding DNA: TGTGCCAGCTGGGGGACAGGGAGCTACGAGCAGTACTTC. As protein: CASWGTGSYEQYF.

The chain recombines TRBV29-1 with TRBJ2-1, with D possibly being TRBD1 (6 bases). CDR1 and CDR2 from the germline V gene are SQVTM and ANQGSEA. Trimming took 5 bases from V and 9 from J, leaving 11 bases between them. The CDR3 runs 11 residues. This CDR3 is CSVPQGREQFF. In DNA, the CDR3 is TGCAGCGTTCCTCAGGGGCGTGAGCAGTTCTTC.

The V call is TRBV15, the J call TRBJ2-5; no clear D gene. The CDR3 loop spans 14 amino acids. Trimming pared 0 bases from V and 5 bases from J, leaving 10 bases between. In germline, CDR1 is LNHNV, CDR2 YYDKDF (reference sequence). This chain's CDR3 is CATSRDRTSETQYF. The CDR3 DNA follows: TGTGCCACCAGCAGAGATCGGACCTCGGAGACCCAGTACTTC.

This clonotype was found once. This chain uses TRBV30 with TRBJ2-3; 16 nucleotides align to TRBD2. With 1 base clipped from V and 7 bases from J, the junction kept 5 bases outside the gene matches. In germline, CDR1 is GTSNPN, CDR2 SVGIG (reference sequence). The CDR3 totals 16 residues. CDR3 region: CAWSGGTSGRANTQYF. As DNA, the CDR3 is TGTGCCTGGAGTGGAGGGACTAGCGGGAGGGCAAATACGCAGTATTTT. Variable domain in full (rest from reference TRBV30 and TRBJ2-3): SQTIHQWPATLVQPVGSPLSLECTVEGTSNPNLYWYRQAAGRGLQLLFYSVGIGQISSEVPQNLSASRPQDRQFILSSKKLLLSDSGFYLCAWSGGTSGRANTQYFGPGTRLTVL.

V gene TRBV7-8 combines with J gene TRBJ2-1, with 11 bases fitting TRBD2. J lost 7 bases, V lost 1 base, and 6 bases had no gene match. The CDR3 is 16 amino acids. Germline CDR1 is SGHVS and CDR2 is FQNEAQ. This CDR3 reads CASSLVSSGRQNEQFF. DNA for the CDR3: TGTGCCAGCAGCTTAGTGTCTAGCGGGAGGCAGAATGAGCAGTTCTTC.

The chain links TRBV29-1 to TRBJ1-1; D may be TRBD1 (6 bases). Trimming took off 3 bases at V and 5 bases at J, with 19 bases between the two ends. CDR1 is SQVTM and CDR2 is ANQGSEA in the germline V gene. CDR3 size: 15 residues. In DNA, the CDR3 is TGCAGCGTTGAGGATGGGCGAGGCCAGGGGACTGAAGCTTTCTTT. As protein: CSVEDGRGQGTEAFF.

Written as DNA, the CDR3 is TGTGCCTGGCAGGCGAACAAAGAGACCCAGTACTTC. Translation gives CAWQANKETQYF. The genes are TRBV9 and TRBJ2-5, with no clear D. Germline assignment: CDR1 SGDLS and CDR2 YYNGEE. The CDR3 totals 12 residues. The germline V and J ends were trimmed by 10 bases and 3 bases, with 13 bases remaining between them.

The chain uses TRBV7-9 and TRBJ1-1; D perhaps matches TRBD1 (6 bases). The CDR3 runs 15 residues. The V end lost 1 base, the J end lost 0 bases, and 9 bases lay between the germline ends. Per germline, CDR1 SEHNR and CDR2 FQNEAQ (reference sequence). The CDR3 protein is CASSLGQAVNTEAFF. CDR3 nucleotide sequence: TGTGCCAGCAGCTTAGGACAGGCGGTGAACACTGAAGCTTTCTTT.

V is TRBV9 and J is TRBJ1-2, with 11 bases lining up with TRBD1. CDR1 is SGDLS, CDR2 YYNGEE, per germline. V dropped 3 bases and J dropped 7; count of bases not matched to a gene: 5. The CDR3 runs 14 residues. The CDR3 loop reads CASSEGQGDAGYTF. Here the CDR3 DNA reads TGTGCCAGCAGCGAGGGACAGGGGGACGCTGGCTACACCTTC. The full variable domain, with the rest looked up from reference TRBV9 and TRBJ1-2, is DSGVTQTPKHLITATGQRVTLRCSPRSGDLSVYWYQQSLDQGLQFLIQYYNGEERAKGNILERFSAQQFPDLHSELNLSSLELGDSALYFCASSEGQGDAGYTFGSGTRLTVV.

This rearrangement joins TRBV15 to TRBJ2-3; weak D call: TRBD2 (6 bases). Between the trimmed V and J ends, which lost 0 bases and 4 bases, there was a span of 8 bases. This CDR3 has 14 residues. Germline assignment: CDR1 LNHNV and CDR2 YYDKDF (reference sequence). CDR3 region: CATSRDGGADTQYF. CDR3 nucleotides: TGTGCCACCAGCAGAGATGGCGGGGCAGATACGCAGTATTTT.

This clonotype appeared a single time. This sequence joins TRBV5-1 and TRBJ2-2, with TRBD2 as a possible D gene (6 bases). Germline V gene lookup returns CDR1 SGHRS and CDR2 YFSETQ. The V end lost 0 bases, the J end lost 2 bases, and 8 bases lay between the germline ends. This CDR3 is built from 15 residues. The CDR3 here is CASSLGTTNTGELFF. The CDR3 DNA is TGCGCCAGCAGCTTGGGGACTACCAACACCGGGGAGCTGTTTTTT.